The TCR beta chain under discussion was sequenced for a study of blood T cell repertoires in COVID-19. The V gene's germline CDR1 is SNHLY and CDR2 FYNNEI. The CDR3 loop spans 17 amino acids. Trimming removed 5 bases from V and 5 bases from J, with 25 bases in between. Clones were read by immunoSEQ multiplex PCR, and TCRdb kept only the in-frame ones, dropping some. The repertoire holds around 310,000 clones, with over 70% as singletons. The V gene is TRBV2, the J gene TRBJ2-7; tentative D call: TRBD2 (6 bases). Sequencing was done on a sample of PBMCs or T cells enriched from blood (not recorded which). This TCR came from a man between 25 and 39 years old who had recovered from COVID-19. CDR3 bases: TGTGCCAGCAGTCCGGGACTTGTGGGAGGATTTGCCGACGAGCAGTACTTC. Its translation is CASSPGLVGGFADEQYF.